Listed below are T cell receptor beta chains from one sample, sequenced in a study of blood T cell dynamics during melanoma immunotherapy. Repertoires were generated with immunoSEQ multiplex PCR, while TCRdb's copy carries only in-frame clones and drops some. This sample has about 10,000 clones, with roughly nine tenths found just once. The sample here was blood, taken from a patient treated with checkpoint blockade. Receptors were obtained from a human donor with melanoma. The CDR3 runs from the conserved cysteine through the conserved F or W. The D gene is left open where the match is weak. Some rows have no size entry. The others give once, few or many, or a class for an expanded clone.

v_call	j_call	d_call	clone_size	cdr3_nt	cdr3_aa
TRBV19	TRBJ1-1	NA	NA	TGTGCCAGTAGTCCTCGGGGCCTGAACACTGAAGCTTTCTTT	CASSPRGLNTEAFF
TRBV18	TRBJ2-7	TRBD1	NA	TGTGCCAGCTCTCTACGGACAGGGATCTACGAGCAGTACTTC	CASSLRTGIYEQYF
TRBV28	TRBJ1-5	NA	NA	TGTGCCAGCACCGGGACCGGCAATCAGCCCCAGCATTTT	CASTGTGNQPQHF
TRBV5-6	TRBJ1-2	TRBD1	NA	TGTGCCACGGGGACAGGGGGCGGCTATGGCTACACCTTC	CATGTGGGYGYTF
TRBV5-1	TRBJ1-6	NA	NA	TGCGCCAGCAGTCCATCGGGCCCGCTAGTCTCACCCCTCCACTTT	CASSPSGPLVSPLHF
TRBV7-3	TRBJ2-1	NA	once	TGTGCCAGCAGCTTAGGTCGGAATGAGCAGTTCTTC	CASSLGRNEQFF
TRBV7-3	TRBJ1-1	NA	few	TGTGCCAGCAGTCCTCAGGGGCGAGAGAACACTGAAGCTTTCTTT	CASSPQGRENTEAFF
TRBV7-9	TRBJ1-2	NA	NA	TGTGCCAGCAGCTTTCAGGGGATTAACTATGGCTACACCTTC	CASSFQGINYGYTF
TRBV28	TRBJ1-6	NA	NA	TGTGCCAGCAGTTTATATAGAGGGGATTCACCCCTCCACTTT	CASSLYRGDSPLHF
TRBV6-1	TRBJ2-1	NA	once	TGTGCCAGCAGTGAAGGGGCGGGATGGAGCTCCTACAATGAGCAGTTCTTC	CASSEGAGWSSYNEQFF
TRBV7-9	TRBJ1-3	TRBD1	few	TGTGCCAGCAGCCTACAGGGGGGCTCTGGAAACACCATATATTTT	CASSLQGGSGNTIYF
TRBV10-2	TRBJ1-2	NA	once	TGCGCCAGCAGGTCCAGGGGAGGTGAAGGCTACACCTTC	CASRSRGGEGYTF
TRBV18	TRBJ1-5	NA	NA	TGTGCCAGCTCACCGGGCGTAGGTCAGCCCCAGCATTTT	CASSPGVGQPQHF
TRBV5-1	TRBJ1-2	NA	NA	TGCGCCAGCAGCTTAGGACAAATAGACTATGGCTACACCTTC	CASSLGQIDYGYTF
TRBV5-4	TRBJ2-2	TRBD1	NA	TGTGCCAGCAGCCAGGACAGGGGGCTTGACGGGGAGCTGTTTTTT	CASSQDRGLDGELFF
TRBV30	TRBJ1-1	TRBD1	NA	TGTGCCTGGAGAAAGGGACAGGGAACTTATGAAGCTTTCTTT	CAWRKGQGTYEAFF
TRBV28	TRBJ2-2	TRBD1	once	TGTGCCAGCAGTACCCGACAGGGGAGGCTTCAAGCGAACACCGGGGAGCTGTTTTTT	CASSTRQGRLQANTGELFF
TRBV7-2	TRBJ2-7	NA	NA	TGTGCCAGCAGCTTAGCCAGCGCCTCCTACGAGCAGTACTTC	CASSLASASYEQYF
TRBV30	TRBJ2-6	NA	NA	TGTGCCTTTCCAGGGGTCGGGGCCAACGTCCTGACTTTC	CAFPGVGANVLTF
TRBV5-1	TRBJ1-2	TRBD1	NA	TGCGCCAGCAGCGGCTCGACAGGGGGGAACTATGGCTACACCTTC	CASSGSTGGNYGYTF
TRBV11-1	TRBJ1-1	TRBD1	NA	TGTGCCAGCAGCTCTAAGGGACAGAGATTGAACACTGAAGCTTTCTTT	CASSSKGQRLNTEAFF
TRBV5-6	TRBJ2-1	NA	NA	TGTGCCAGCAGCTTTTTTGGGAATGAGCAGTTCTTC	CASSFFGNEQFF
TRBV6-4	TRBJ2-1	TRBD2	NA	TGTGCCAGCAGCGGGACTAGCGGGAGATCCCCCCGTTACAATGAGCAGTTCTTC	CASSGTSGRSPRYNEQFF
TRBV10-1	TRBJ2-3	NA	NA	TGCGCCAGCAGTGAGAGTTCTAGCACAGATACGCAGTATTTT	CASSESSSTDTQYF
TRBV7-9	TRBJ2-1	TRBD2	NA	TGTGCCAGCAGCCGTGGGACTAGCCGATCGGTCTACAATGAGCAGTTCTTC	CASSRGTSRSVYNEQFF
TRBV19	TRBJ1-2	NA	few	TGTGCCAGTTACGGGACACCATTTAACTATGGCTACACCTTC	CASYGTPFNYGYTF
TRBV19	TRBJ2-7	TRBD1	NA	TGTGCCAGTAGTCCCAGACAGGGGATCTCCTACGAGCAGTACTTC	CASSPRQGISYEQYF
TRBV6-5	TRBJ1-5	NA	few	TGTGCCAGCACGGCCAATAGGGATCAGCCCCAGCATTTT	CASTANRDQPQHF
TRBV30	TRBJ1-1	NA	few	TGTGCCTGGAGTGCCGATCCACAGGGAGCCACTGAAGCTTTCTTT	CAWSADPQGATEAFF
TRBV9	TRBJ2-1	TRBD1	NA	TGTGCCAGCAGCAGACAGGGCAATGAGCAGTTCTTC	CASSRQGNEQFF
TRBV2	TRBJ2-2	NA	NA	TGTGCCAGCACCGTCACCGGGGAGCTGTTTTTT	CASTVTGELFF
TRBV6-1	TRBJ2-5	NA	NA	TGTGCCACCGCAAAGACTAGTTTGGAGACCCAGTACTTC	CATAKTSLETQYF
TRBV5-1	TRBJ2-3	NA	NA	TGCGCCAGCAGTTCAACAGACGCAGTGGCGCAGTATTTT	CASSSTDAVAQYF
TRBV25-1	TRBJ1-4	NA	NA	TGTGCCAGCAGTGGCCGACAGACAAATGAAAAACTGTTTTTT	CASSGRQTNEKLFF
TRBV28	TRBJ1-4	NA	NA	TGTGCCAGCGGTCCGGCGGCTTTAAATGAAAAACTGTTTTTT	CASGPAALNEKLFF
TRBV5-4	TRBJ1-6	NA	NA	TGTGCCAGCAACCAGAAGAATTCACCCCTCCACTTT	CASNQKNSPLHF
TRBV2	TRBJ2-5	TRBD2	NA	TGTGCCAAATCCCGGTTTTTACAGGGGACTAGCGGGGGGTTCAAAGAGACCCAGTACTTC	CAKSRFLQGTSGGFKETQYF
TRBV11-2	TRBJ2-5	NA	NA	TGTGCCAGCAGCCCAGGCCCGGCTGCCGGGACCCAGTACTTC	CASSPGPAAGTQYF
TRBV11-2	TRBJ1-6	NA	NA	TGTGCCAGCAGCTCCCGGCCAGAAAATTCACCCCTCCACTTT	CASSSRPENSPLHF
TRBV7-3	TRBJ2-2	NA	once	TGTGCCAGCAGCTTAACGGGAGTGTCCGGGGAGCTGTTTTTT	CASSLTGVSGELFF
TRBV9	TRBJ2-5	TRBD2	NA	TGTGCCAGCAGCGTAAATTCGGCGGGAGGGAGGGGGACCCAGTACTTC	CASSVNSAGGRGTQYF
TRBV19	TRBJ2-3	NA	NA	TGTGCCAGTAGTCCCCGACGGCGCACAGATACGCAGTATTTT	CASSPRRRTDTQYF
TRBV25-1	TRBJ2-2	NA	NA	TGTGCCAGCAGTGAACGGCCAGGGGCCGGCGGGGAGCTGTTTTTT	CASSERPGAGGELFF
TRBV11-2	TRBJ2-1	NA	NA	TGTGCCAGCAGCTACATCCTCTCCTACAATGAGCAGTTCTTC	CASSYILSYNEQFF
TRBV9	TRBJ2-1	TRBD2	NA	TGTGCCAGCAGCGTAGGGCTAGCGGTGAGGAATGAGCAGTTCTTC	CASSVGLAVRNEQFF
TRBV7-3	TRBJ2-5	NA	NA	TGTGCCAGCAGCTCTACAGGGACGGGGACCCAGTACTTC	CASSSTGTGTQYF
TRBV5-1	TRBJ2-5	TRBD1	NA	TGCGCCAGCAGCTTCGGGACAGGGGGCTATCGAGAGACCCAGTACTTC	CASSFGTGGYRETQYF
TRBV7-3	TRBJ1-2	NA	NA	TGTGCCAGCAGCCGTGGACCGCTTTTCAACTATGGCTACACCTTC	CASSRGPLFNYGYTF
TRBV4-1	TRBJ2-1	TRBD2	NA	TGCGCCAGCAGCCAAGATAGAATAGCGGGCTACAATGAGCAGTTCTTC	CASSQDRIAGYNEQFF
TRBV11-2	TRBJ1-4	NA	NA	TGTGCCAGCAGCTCAGAAGGGTCTAATGAAAAACTGTTTTTT	CASSSEGSNEKLFF
TRBV5-1	TRBJ2-2	NA	few	TGCGCCAGCACCCCCGACAACAGGATTTTCACCGGGGAGCTGTTTTTT	CASTPDNRIFTGELFF
TRBV27	TRBJ2-2	NA	NA	TGTGCCAGCAGTTCCCTGGGCCTCGGTGGCTCCGGGGAGCTGTTTTTT	CASSSLGLGGSGELFF
TRBV10-2	TRBJ1-3	TRBD1	NA	TGCGCCAGCAGGGGGACAGGGATTCTTGCCTCTGGAAACACCATATATTTT	CASRGTGILASGNTIYF
TRBV6-5	TRBJ1-1	NA	once	TGTGCCAGCATCCCTTCCGGGGCGAACACTGAAGCTTTCTTT	CASIPSGANTEAFF
TRBV2	TRBJ2-3	TRBD1	NA	TGTGCCAGCAGCTGGGACAGGGGGCTAATTAGCACAGATACGCAGTATTTT	CASSWDRGLISTDTQYF
TRBV14	TRBJ2-5	NA	NA	TGTGCCAGCAGCCAAGTCGGTGGAGAGACCCAGTACTTC	CASSQVGGETQYF